This is a list of T cell receptor beta chains from one sample in a study of Ad26.COV2.S vaccination and SARS-CoV-2 variants. The assay was immunoSEQ multiplex PCR, and TCRdb's table has in-frame clones only and misses some. The data hold roughly 680,000 clones, with around 90% observed a single time. Sequencing used peripheral blood, obtained in a trial of Ad26.COV2.S vaccine versus placebo. These receptors were obtained from a person aged 18-60 years who received the Ad26.COV2.S COVID-19 vaccine or a placebo. CDR3s include the opening cysteine and the closing phenylalanine or tryptophan. The order of the fields is clone size, J gene, V gene, D gene, CDR3 protein, CDR3 DNA. The D gene is left open where the match is weak. Some rows have no size entry. The others give once, few or many, or a class for an expanded clone.

clone_size: .
j_call: TRBJ1-2
v_call: TRBV12-3/TRBV12-4
d_call: .
cdr3_aa: CASPEQGGGGYTF
cdr3_nt: TGTGCCAGCCCCGAACAGGGCGGGGGGGGCTACACCTTC

clone_size: .
j_call: TRBJ2-2
v_call: TRBV7-3
d_call: TRBD2
cdr3_aa: CASSLNSASGAGELFF
cdr3_nt: TGTGCCAGCAGCCTTAATTCTGCTAGCGGGGCCGGGGAGCTGTTTTTT

clone_size: .
j_call: TRBJ2-3
v_call: TRBV4-2
d_call: TRBD1
cdr3_aa: CASSQDTGQGAGDTQYF
cdr3_nt: TGTGCCAGCAGCCAAGATACCGGACAGGGGGCGGGGGATACGCAGTATTTT

clone_size: .
j_call: TRBJ2-3
v_call: TRBV30
d_call: .
cdr3_aa: CAGTSGTWDTQYF
cdr3_nt: TGTGCCGGTACCTCCGGGACTTGGGATACGCAGTATTTT

clone_size: .
j_call: TRBJ2-1
v_call: TRBV7-8
d_call: TRBD2
cdr3_aa: CASSLEGDYYNEQFF
cdr3_nt: TGTGCCAGCAGCTTAGAAGGGGACTACTACAATGAGCAGTTCTTC

clone_size: .
j_call: TRBJ1-5
v_call: TRBV3-1/TRBV3-2
d_call: .
cdr3_aa: CASSPPGLKNQPQHF
cdr3_nt: TGTGCCAGCAGCCCCCCGGGCCTGAAAAATCAGCCCCAGCATTTT

clone_size: once
j_call: TRBJ1-2
v_call: TRBV7-9
d_call: .
cdr3_aa: CASSLKAISGYTF
cdr3_nt: TGTGCCAGCAGCTTAAAGGCGATCTCGGGCTACACCTTC

clone_size: .
j_call: TRBJ2-7
v_call: TRBV6-2/TRBV6-3
d_call: .
cdr3_aa: CASSYGGQLYEQYF
cdr3_nt: TGTGCCAGCAGTTATGGAGGGCAACTCTACGAGCAGTACTTC

clone_size: .
j_call: TRBJ1-1
v_call: TRBV30
d_call: .
cdr3_aa: CAWSVSGATTEAFF
cdr3_nt: TGTGCCTGGAGTGTTAGCGGTGCGACGACTGAAGCTTTCTTT

clone_size: .
j_call: TRBJ2-7
v_call: TRBV15
d_call: .
cdr3_aa: CATSRDSDHEQYF
cdr3_nt: TGTGCCACCAGCAGAGATTCGGACCACGAGCAGTACTTC

clone_size: .
j_call: TRBJ1-2
v_call: TRBV19
d_call: .
cdr3_aa: CASRKVKSDYGYTF
cdr3_nt: TGTGCCAGTAGAAAGGTCAAAAGCGACTATGGCTACACCTTC

clone_size: few
j_call: TRBJ1-1
v_call: TRBV7-3
d_call: .
cdr3_aa: CASSSQTNTEAFF
cdr3_nt: TGTGCCAGCAGCTCACAGACGAACACTGAAGCTTTCTTT

clone_size: once
j_call: TRBJ2-6
v_call: TRBV19
d_call: TRBD1
cdr3_aa: CASNPGQLLSGANVLTF
cdr3_nt: TGTGCCAGTAACCCGGGACAGCTACTCTCTGGGGCCAACGTCCTGACTTTC

clone_size: .
j_call: TRBJ2-2
v_call: TRBV3-1/TRBV3-2
d_call: .
cdr3_aa: CASSVPHGELFF
cdr3_nt: TGTGCCAGCAGCGTCCCCCACGGGGAGCTGTTTTTT

clone_size: .
j_call: TRBJ1-1
v_call: TRBV6-5
d_call: .
cdr3_aa: CASSYSSGRTEAFF
cdr3_nt: TGTGCCAGCAGTTACTCGTCAGGGAGGACTGAAGCTTTCTTT

clone_size: few
j_call: TRBJ2-6
v_call: TRBV27
d_call: .
cdr3_aa: CASSLSPGSSGANVLTF
cdr3_nt: TGTGCCAGCAGTTTATCGCCCGGAAGCTCTGGGGCCAACGTCCTGACTTTC

clone_size: once
j_call: TRBJ2-3
v_call: TRBV5-1
d_call: .
cdr3_aa: CASSLADFTDTQYF
cdr3_nt: TGCGCCAGCAGCTTGGCGGATTTCACAGATACGCAGTATTTT

clone_size: once
j_call: TRBJ2-3
v_call: TRBV30
d_call: .
cdr3_aa: CAWSGIEGVTDTQYF
cdr3_nt: TGTGCCTGGAGTGGGATTGAGGGAGTCACAGATACGCAGTATTTT

clone_size: .
j_call: TRBJ2-5
v_call: TRBV5-1
d_call: .
cdr3_aa: CASSSNEETQYF
cdr3_nt: TGCGCCAGCAGCTCCAACGAAGAGACCCAGTACTTC

clone_size: .
j_call: TRBJ1-2
v_call: TRBV15
d_call: .
cdr3_aa: CATSRTGYEGYTF
cdr3_nt: TGTGCCACCAGCAGAACAGGGTATGAGGGCTACACCTTC

clone_size: .
j_call: TRBJ1-1
v_call: TRBV18
d_call: TRBD1
cdr3_aa: CASSPGDRPQAEAFF
cdr3_nt: TGTGCCAGCTCACCGGGGGACAGACCTCAAGCTGAAGCTTTCTTT

clone_size: .
j_call: TRBJ1-1
v_call: TRBV12-3/TRBV12-4
d_call: TRBD1
cdr3_aa: CASTLRDREAFF
cdr3_nt: TGTGCCAGCACCCTACGGGACAGAGAAGCTTTCTTT

clone_size: .
j_call: TRBJ2-1
v_call: TRBV5-1
d_call: .
cdr3_aa: CASKGDYNEQFF
cdr3_nt: TGCGCCAGCAAGGGGGATTACAATGAGCAGTTCTTC

clone_size: .
j_call: TRBJ2-2
v_call: TRBV10-1
d_call: .
cdr3_aa: CASSKDPTGELFF
cdr3_nt: TGCGCCAGCAGCAAAGACCCCACCGGGGAGCTGTTTTTT

clone_size: .
j_call: TRBJ2-7
v_call: TRBV6-5
d_call: TRBD1
cdr3_aa: CASSYSKDRVSYEQYF
cdr3_nt: TGTGCCAGCAGTTACTCCAAAGACAGGGTCTCCTACGAGCAGTACTTC

clone_size: .
j_call: TRBJ2-2
v_call: TRBV6-1
d_call: TRBD2
cdr3_aa: CASSEQPGTSGIGGELFF
cdr3_nt: TGTGCCAGCAGTGAACAACCGGGGACTAGCGGGATAGGTGGGGAGCTGTTTTTT

clone_size: .
j_call: TRBJ1-1
v_call: TRBV7-3
d_call: .
cdr3_aa: CASSSRDGNTEAFF
cdr3_nt: TGTGCCAGCAGCTCCCGGGACGGGAACACTGAAGCTTTCTTT

clone_size: .
j_call: TRBJ2-2
v_call: TRBV5-4
d_call: .
cdr3_aa: CASSFYGRTNTGELFF
cdr3_nt: TGTGCCAGCAGCTTTTATGGCAGGACGAACACCGGGGAGCTGTTTTTT

clone_size: .
j_call: TRBJ2-2
v_call: TRBV19
d_call: .
cdr3_aa: CASIRGGRTGELFF
cdr3_nt: TGTGCCAGTATCAGGGGGGGCCGGACAGGGGAGCTGTTTTTT

clone_size: .
j_call: TRBJ2-7
v_call: TRBV30
d_call: TRBD2
cdr3_aa: CAWSMAGDYEQYF
cdr3_nt: TGTGCCTGGAGTATGGCGGGAGATTACGAGCAGTACTTC

clone_size: .
j_call: TRBJ1-5
v_call: TRBV6-5
d_call: .
cdr3_aa: CASSPGTMGQPQHF
cdr3_nt: TGTGCCAGCAGTCCCGGGACAATGGGCCAGCCCCAGCATTTT

clone_size: .
j_call: TRBJ2-5
v_call: TRBV7-9
d_call: TRBD1
cdr3_aa: CASSIQGFQETQYF
cdr3_nt: TGTGCCAGCAGCATACAGGGGTTCCAAGAGACCCAGTACTTC

clone_size: .
j_call: TRBJ1-2
v_call: TRBV27
d_call: TRBD1
cdr3_aa: CASSSRGQDYGYTF
cdr3_nt: TGTGCCAGCAGTTCCAGGGGGCAGGACTATGGCTACACCTTC

clone_size: .
j_call: TRBJ2-1
v_call: TRBV6-5
d_call: TRBD2
cdr3_aa: CASSYYRGVWYNEQFF
cdr3_nt: TGTGCCAGCAGTTACTATCGGGGGGTATGGTACAATGAGCAGTTCTTC

clone_size: .
j_call: TRBJ2-5
v_call: TRBV15
d_call: TRBD2
cdr3_aa: CATSRVLGSGVHQETQYF
cdr3_nt: TGTGCCACCAGCAGAGTATTGGGGAGCGGGGTCCACCAAGAGACCCAGTACTTC

clone_size: .
j_call: TRBJ1-1
v_call: TRBV29-1
d_call: .
cdr3_aa: CSPYGLRGTEAFF
cdr3_nt: TGCAGCCCCTATGGGCTTCGGGGTACTGAAGCTTTCTTT

clone_size: .
j_call: TRBJ2-2
v_call: TRBV19
d_call: .
cdr3_aa: CASSGSRWTGELFF
cdr3_nt: TGTGCCAGTAGCGGGTCCAGGTGGACCGGGGAGCTGTTTTTT

clone_size: few
j_call: TRBJ1-5
v_call: TRBV19
d_call: .
cdr3_aa: CASSIRHYSNQPQHF
cdr3_nt: TGTGCCAGTAGTATTCGACACTATAGCAATCAGCCCCAGCATTTT

clone_size: .
j_call: TRBJ1-5
v_call: TRBV6-2/TRBV6-3
d_call: .
cdr3_aa: CASSYASSNQPQHF
cdr3_nt: TGTGCCAGCAGTTATGCGAGCAGCAATCAGCCCCAGCATTTT

clone_size: .
j_call: TRBJ1-1
v_call: TRBV27
d_call: .
cdr3_aa: CASSFFKNTEAFF
cdr3_nt: TGTGCCAGCAGTTTTTTCAAGAACACTGAAGCTTTCTTT

clone_size: .
j_call: TRBJ1-5
v_call: TRBV30
d_call: TRBD1
cdr3_aa: CAWSVKGARGGPQHF
cdr3_nt: TGTGCCTGGAGTGTTAAGGGGGCGCGCGGCGGGCCCCAGCATTTT

clone_size: once
j_call: TRBJ2-1
v_call: TRBV20-1
d_call: .
cdr3_aa: CSTTSDNEQFF
cdr3_nt: TGCAGCACAACTAGTGACAATGAGCAGTTCTTC

clone_size: .
j_call: TRBJ2-1
v_call: TRBV5-6
d_call: .
cdr3_aa: CASSVGGYNEQFF
cdr3_nt: TGTGCCAGCAGCGTCGGGGGATACAATGAGCAGTTCTTC

clone_size: .
j_call: TRBJ2-5
v_call: TRBV3-1/TRBV3-2
d_call: TRBD2
cdr3_aa: CASSQGRLAGGRETQYF
cdr3_nt: TGTGCCAGCAGCCAAGGTAGACTAGCGGGAGGCCGGGAGACCCAGTACTTC

clone_size: .
j_call: TRBJ1-4
v_call: TRBV7-6
d_call: .
cdr3_aa: CASSLSRATNEKLFF
cdr3_nt: TGTGCCAGCAGCTTATCACGAGCAACTAATGAAAAACTGTTTTTT

clone_size: .
j_call: TRBJ2-4
v_call: TRBV4-1
d_call: .
cdr3_aa: CASSQDSRDEGKNIQYF
cdr3_nt: TGCGCCAGCAGCCAAGATAGCCGGGACGAGGGCAAAAACATTCAGTACTTC

clone_size: .
j_call: TRBJ2-7
v_call: TRBV6-2/TRBV6-3
d_call: TRBD1
cdr3_aa: CASSPRRGTYEQYF
cdr3_nt: TGTGCCAGCAGTCCCCGCAGGGGGACCTACGAGCAGTACTTC